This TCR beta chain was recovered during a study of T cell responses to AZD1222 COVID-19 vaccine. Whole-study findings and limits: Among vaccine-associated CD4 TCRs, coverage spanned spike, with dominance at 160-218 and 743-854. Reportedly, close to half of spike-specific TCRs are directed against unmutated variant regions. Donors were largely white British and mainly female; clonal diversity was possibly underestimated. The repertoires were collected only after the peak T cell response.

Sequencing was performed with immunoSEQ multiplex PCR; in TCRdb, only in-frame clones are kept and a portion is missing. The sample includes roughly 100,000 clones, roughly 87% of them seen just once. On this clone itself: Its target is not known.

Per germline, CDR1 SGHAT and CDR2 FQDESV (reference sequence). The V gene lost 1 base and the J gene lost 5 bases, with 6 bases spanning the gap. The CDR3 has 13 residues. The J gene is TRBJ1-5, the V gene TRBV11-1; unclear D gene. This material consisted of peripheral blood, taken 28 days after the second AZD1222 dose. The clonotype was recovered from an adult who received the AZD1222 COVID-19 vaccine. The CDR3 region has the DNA TGTGCCAGCAGCTTAGAGAGGGATCAGCCCCAGCATTTT. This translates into CASSLERDQPQHF. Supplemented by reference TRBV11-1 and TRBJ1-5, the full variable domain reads EAEVAQSPRYKITEKSQAVAFWCDPISGHATLYWYRQILGQGPELLVQFQDESVVDDSQLPKDRFSAERLKGVDSTLKIQPAELGDSAMYLCASSLERDQPQHFGDGTRLSIL.